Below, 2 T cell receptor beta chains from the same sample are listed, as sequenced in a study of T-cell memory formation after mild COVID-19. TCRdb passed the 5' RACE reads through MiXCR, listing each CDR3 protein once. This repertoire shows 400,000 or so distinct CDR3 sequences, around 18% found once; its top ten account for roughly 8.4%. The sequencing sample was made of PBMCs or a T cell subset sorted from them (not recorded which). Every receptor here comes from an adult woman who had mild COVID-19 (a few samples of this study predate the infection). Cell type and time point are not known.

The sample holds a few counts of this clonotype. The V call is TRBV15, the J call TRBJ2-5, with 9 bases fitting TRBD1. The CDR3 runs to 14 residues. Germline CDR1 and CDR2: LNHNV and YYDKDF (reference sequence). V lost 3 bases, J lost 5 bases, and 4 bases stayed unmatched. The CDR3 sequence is CATSRDRGAETQYF. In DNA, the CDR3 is TGTGCCACCAGCAGGGACAGGGGCGCGGAGACCCAGTACTTC.

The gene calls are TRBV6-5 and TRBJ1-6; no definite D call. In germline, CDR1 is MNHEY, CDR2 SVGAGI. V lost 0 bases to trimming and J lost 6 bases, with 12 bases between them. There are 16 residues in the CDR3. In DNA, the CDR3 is TGTGCCAGCAGTTACTCTCGGAGTCGGCTTAATTCACCCCTCCACTTT. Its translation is CASSYSRSRLNSPLHF.